In this sample, the clone carrying this T cell receptor (beta chain) turned up many times. This record belongs to a study of T-cell reconstitution after alpha-beta-depleted transplantation in children. The TCRbeta library incorporated unique molecular identifiers. TCRdb re-called the PCR reads with MiXCR, one entry per CDR3 protein. The sample records a few hundred thousand distinct CDR3 sequences, 15% to 20% being singletons. CDR3 size: 9 residues. The germline CDR1 and CDR2 sequences are ENHRY and SYGVKD. The chain carries TRBV10-3 and TRBJ2-3, with no clear D. Sequenced material: PBMCs, mostly from graft donor cells, taken 360 days after TCRalphabeta/CD19-depleted stem cell transplant. This clonotype was sampled from a boy younger than two who had a stem cell transplant for Wiskott-Aldrich syndrome, so the T cells may come from the graft donor. DNA of the CDR3: TGTGCTACCGGCTGGCCGCAGTATTTT. Protein: CATGWPQYF.